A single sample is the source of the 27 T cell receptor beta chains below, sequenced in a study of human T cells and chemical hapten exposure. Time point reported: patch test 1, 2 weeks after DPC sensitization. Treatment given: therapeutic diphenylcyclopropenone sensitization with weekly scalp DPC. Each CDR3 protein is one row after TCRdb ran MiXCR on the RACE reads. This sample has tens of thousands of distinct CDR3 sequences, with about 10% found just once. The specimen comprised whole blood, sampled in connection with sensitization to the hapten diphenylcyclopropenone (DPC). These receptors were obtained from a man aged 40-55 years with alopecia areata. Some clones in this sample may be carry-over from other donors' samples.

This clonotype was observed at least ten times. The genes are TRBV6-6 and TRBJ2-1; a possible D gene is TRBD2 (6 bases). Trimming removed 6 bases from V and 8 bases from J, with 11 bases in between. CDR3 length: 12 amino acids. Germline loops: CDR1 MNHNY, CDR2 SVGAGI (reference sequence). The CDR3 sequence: CASSLTGDEQFF. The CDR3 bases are TGTGCCAGCAGCCTGACGGGGGATGAGCAGTTCTTC.

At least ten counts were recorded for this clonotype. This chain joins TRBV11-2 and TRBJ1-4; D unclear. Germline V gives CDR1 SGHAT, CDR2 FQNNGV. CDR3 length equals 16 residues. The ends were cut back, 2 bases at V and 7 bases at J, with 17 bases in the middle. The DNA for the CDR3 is TGTGCCAGCAGCTTAATTTCCCCGGGCTCCACTGAAAAACTGTTTTTT. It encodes CASSLISPGSTEKLFF.

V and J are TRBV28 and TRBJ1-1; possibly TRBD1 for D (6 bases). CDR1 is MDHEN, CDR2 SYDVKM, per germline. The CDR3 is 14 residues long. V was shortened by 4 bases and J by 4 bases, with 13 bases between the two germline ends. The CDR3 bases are TGTGCCAGCAGTTGGGGGGGCGCCGGCACTGAAGCTTTCTTT. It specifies CASSWGGAGTEAFF.

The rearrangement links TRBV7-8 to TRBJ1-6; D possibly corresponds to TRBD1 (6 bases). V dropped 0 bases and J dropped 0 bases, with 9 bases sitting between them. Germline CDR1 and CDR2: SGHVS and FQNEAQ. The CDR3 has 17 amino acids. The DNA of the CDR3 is TGTGCCAGCAGCTTAGCGCAGGGGAGCTCCTATAATTCACCCCTCCACTTT. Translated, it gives CASSLAQGSSYNSPLHF.

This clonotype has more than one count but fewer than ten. DNA for the CDR3: TGTGCCAGCAGCCAGCAGGACCTTACCGAAAAACTGTTTTTT. Translating it yields CASSQQDLTEKLFF. The genes are TRBV3-1 and TRBJ1-4; D gene uncertain. V gave up 3 bases and J gave up 8 bases, with 13 bases separating them. Germline V CDR1 and CDR2: LGHDT, YNNKEL (reference sequence). The CDR3 contains 14 residues.

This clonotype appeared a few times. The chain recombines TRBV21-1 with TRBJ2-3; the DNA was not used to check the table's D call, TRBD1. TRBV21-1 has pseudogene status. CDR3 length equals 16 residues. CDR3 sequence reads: CASSRPPTPSTDTQYF. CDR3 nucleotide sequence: TGTGCCAGCAGCCGCCCCCCAACCCCGAGCACAGATACGCAGTATTTT.

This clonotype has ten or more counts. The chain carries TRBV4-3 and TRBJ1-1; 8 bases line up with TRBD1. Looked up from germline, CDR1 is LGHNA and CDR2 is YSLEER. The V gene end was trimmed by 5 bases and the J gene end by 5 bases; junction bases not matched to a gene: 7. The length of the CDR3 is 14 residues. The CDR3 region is CASSYDRGGTEAFF. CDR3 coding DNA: TGCGCCAGCAGCTACGACAGGGGCGGGACTGAAGCTTTCTTT.

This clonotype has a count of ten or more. The DNA for the CDR3 is TGTGCCAGCCGAGGCCCAGTCTCTGGAAACACCATATATTTT. Protein sequence: CASRGPVSGNTIYF. The chain is built from TRBV6-5 and TRBJ1-3; D gene uncertain. Germline CDR1 reads MNHEY; CDR2 reads SVGAGI. This CDR3 region has 14 residues. Trimming left V 8 bases short and J 0 bases short, with 11 bases between.

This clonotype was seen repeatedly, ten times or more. The CDR3 DNA follows: TGTGCCAGCAGCGCCGGCCCGAATCAGCCCCAGCATTTT. Residues: CASSAGPNQPQHF. The V call is TRBV7-3, the J call TRBJ1-5; the D is unclear. Germline lookup yields CDR1 SGHTA and CDR2 FQGTGA. This CDR3 has 13 residues. Between the trimmed V and J ends, which lost 5 bases and 4 bases, there was a span of 9 bases. The full variable domain, with the rest looked up from reference TRBV7-3 and TRBJ1-5, is GAGVSQTPSNKVTEKGKYVELRCDPISGHTALYWYRQSLGQGPEFLIYFQGTGAADDSGLPNDRFFAVRPEGSVSTLKIQRTERGDSAVYLCASSAGPNQPQHFGDGTRLSIL.

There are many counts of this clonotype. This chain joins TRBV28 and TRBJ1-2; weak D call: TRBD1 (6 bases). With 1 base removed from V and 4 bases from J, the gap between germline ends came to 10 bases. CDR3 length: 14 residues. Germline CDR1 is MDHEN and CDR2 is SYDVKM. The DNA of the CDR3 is TGTGCCAGCAGTTTATCGCGGGGGCCCTATGGCTACACCTTC. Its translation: CASSLSRGPYGYTF.

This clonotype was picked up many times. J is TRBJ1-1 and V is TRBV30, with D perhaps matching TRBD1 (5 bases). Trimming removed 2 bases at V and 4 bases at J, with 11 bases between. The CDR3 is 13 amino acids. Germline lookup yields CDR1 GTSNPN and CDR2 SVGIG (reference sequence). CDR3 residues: CAWSNGGSTEAFF. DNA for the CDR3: TGTGCCTGGAGTAACGGGGGATCCACTGAAGCTTTCTTT.

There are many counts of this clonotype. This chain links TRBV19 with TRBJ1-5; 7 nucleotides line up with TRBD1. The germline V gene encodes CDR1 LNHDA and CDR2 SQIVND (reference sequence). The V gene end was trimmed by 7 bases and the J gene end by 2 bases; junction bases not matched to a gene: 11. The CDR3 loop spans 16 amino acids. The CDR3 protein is CASTETRDSRNQPQHF. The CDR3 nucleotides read TGTGCCAGTACCGAAACCCGGGACAGCCGCAATCAGCCCCAGCATTTT.

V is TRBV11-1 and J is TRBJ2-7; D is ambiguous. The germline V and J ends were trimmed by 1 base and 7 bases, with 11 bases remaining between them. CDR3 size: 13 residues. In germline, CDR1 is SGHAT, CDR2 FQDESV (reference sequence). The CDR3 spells CASSLVRLGEQYF. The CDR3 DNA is TGTGCCAGCAGCTTAGTGCGCCTTGGGGAGCAGTACTTC.

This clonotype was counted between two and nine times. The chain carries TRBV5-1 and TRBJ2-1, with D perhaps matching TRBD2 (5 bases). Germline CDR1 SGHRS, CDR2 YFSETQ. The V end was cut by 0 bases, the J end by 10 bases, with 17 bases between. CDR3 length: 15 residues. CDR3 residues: CASSLGALAREEQFF. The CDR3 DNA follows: TGCGCCAGCAGCTTGGGTGCCCTAGCTAGGGAGGAGCAGTTCTTC.

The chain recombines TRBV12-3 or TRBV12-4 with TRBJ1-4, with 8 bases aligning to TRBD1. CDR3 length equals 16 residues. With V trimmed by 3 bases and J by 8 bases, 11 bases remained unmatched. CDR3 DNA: TGTGCCAGCAGTTTGGGATCCGGACAGGGCCCCGAAAAACTGTTTTTT. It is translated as CASSLGSGQGPEKLFF.

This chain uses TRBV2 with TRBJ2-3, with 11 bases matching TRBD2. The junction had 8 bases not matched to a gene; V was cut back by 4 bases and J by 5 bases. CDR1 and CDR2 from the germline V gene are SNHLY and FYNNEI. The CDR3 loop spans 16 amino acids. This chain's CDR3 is CASSAQVLAGGDTQYF. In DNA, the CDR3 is TGTGCCAGCAGTGCACAGGTCCTAGCGGGAGGAGATACGCAGTATTTT.

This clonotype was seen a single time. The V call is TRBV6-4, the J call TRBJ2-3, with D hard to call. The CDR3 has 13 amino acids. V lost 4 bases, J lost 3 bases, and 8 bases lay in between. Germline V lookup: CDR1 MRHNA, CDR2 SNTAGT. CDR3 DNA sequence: TGTGCCAGCAGTGTCGATCCAACAGATACGCAGTATTTT. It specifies CASSVDPTDTQYF.

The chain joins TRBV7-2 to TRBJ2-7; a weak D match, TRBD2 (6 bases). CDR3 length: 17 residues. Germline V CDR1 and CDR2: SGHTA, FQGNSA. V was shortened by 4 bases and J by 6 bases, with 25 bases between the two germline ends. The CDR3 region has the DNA TGTGCCAGCAGCTCCCTCGGGACTCGGGGACCTCGGGTCGAGCAGTACGTC. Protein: CASSSLGTRGPRVEQYV.

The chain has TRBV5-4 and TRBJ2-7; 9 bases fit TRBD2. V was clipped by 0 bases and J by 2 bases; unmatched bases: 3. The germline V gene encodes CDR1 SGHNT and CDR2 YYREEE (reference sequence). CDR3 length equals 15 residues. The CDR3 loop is CASSLGASGTYEQYF. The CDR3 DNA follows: TGTGCCAGCAGCTTGGGGGCTAGCGGGACCTACGAGCAGTACTTC.

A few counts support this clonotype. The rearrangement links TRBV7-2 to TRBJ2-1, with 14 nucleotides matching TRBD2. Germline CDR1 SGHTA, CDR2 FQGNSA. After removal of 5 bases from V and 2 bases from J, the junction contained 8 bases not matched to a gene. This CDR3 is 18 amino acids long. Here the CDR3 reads CASSLGTSGSPPYNEQFF. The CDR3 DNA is TGTGCCAGCAGCCTCGGGACTAGCGGGAGTCCCCCCTACAATGAGCAGTTCTTC.

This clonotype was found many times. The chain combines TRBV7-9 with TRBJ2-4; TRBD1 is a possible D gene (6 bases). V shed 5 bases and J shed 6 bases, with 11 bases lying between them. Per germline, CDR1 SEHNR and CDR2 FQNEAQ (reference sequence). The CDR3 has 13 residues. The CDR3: CASSNRVPNIQYF. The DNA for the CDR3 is TGTGCCAGCAGCAACAGGGTTCCAAACATTCAGTACTTC.

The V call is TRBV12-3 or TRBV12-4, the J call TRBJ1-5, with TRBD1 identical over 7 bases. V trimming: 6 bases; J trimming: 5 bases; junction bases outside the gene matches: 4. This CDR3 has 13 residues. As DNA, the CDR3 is TGTGCCAGCAGGAGACAGGGTTATCAGCCCCAGCATTTT. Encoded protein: CASRRQGYQPQHF.

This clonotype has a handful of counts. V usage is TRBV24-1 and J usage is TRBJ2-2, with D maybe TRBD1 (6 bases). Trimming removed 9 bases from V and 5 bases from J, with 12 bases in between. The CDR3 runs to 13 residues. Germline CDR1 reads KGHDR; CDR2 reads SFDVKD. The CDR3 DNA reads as TGTGCCACCGAGTCCAGGGGTACCGGGGAGCTGTTTTTT. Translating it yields CATESRGTGELFF.

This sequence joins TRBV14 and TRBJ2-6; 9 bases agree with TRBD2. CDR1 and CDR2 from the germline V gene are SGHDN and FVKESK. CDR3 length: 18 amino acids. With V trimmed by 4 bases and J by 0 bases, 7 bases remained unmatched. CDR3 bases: TGTGCCAGCAGCCCGTTAGCGGGAGAGAGCTCTGGGGCCAACGTCCTGACTTTC. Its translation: CASSPLAGESSGANVLTF.

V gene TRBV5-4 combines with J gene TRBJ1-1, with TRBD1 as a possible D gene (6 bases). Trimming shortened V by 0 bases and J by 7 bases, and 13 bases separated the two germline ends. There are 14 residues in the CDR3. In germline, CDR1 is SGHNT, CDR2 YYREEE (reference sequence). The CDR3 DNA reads TGTGCCAGCAGCTTGGGGGGGGCGCCTTATGAAGCTTTCTTT. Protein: CASSLGGAPYEAFF.

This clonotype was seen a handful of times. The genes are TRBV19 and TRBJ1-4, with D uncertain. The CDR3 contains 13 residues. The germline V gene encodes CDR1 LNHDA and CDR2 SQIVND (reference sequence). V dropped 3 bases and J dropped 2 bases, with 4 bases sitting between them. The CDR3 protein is CASSMGTNEKLFF. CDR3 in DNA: TGTGCCAGTAGTATGGGGACTAATGAAAAACTGTTTTTT.

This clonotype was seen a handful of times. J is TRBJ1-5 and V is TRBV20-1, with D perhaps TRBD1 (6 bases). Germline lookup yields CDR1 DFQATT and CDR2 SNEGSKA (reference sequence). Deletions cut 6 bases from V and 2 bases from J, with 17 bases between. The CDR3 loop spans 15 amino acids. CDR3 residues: CSAGFIGGGNQPQHF. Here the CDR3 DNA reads TGCAGTGCCGGATTTATAGGGGGTGGCAATCAGCCCCAGCATTTT.